The 4 T cell receptor beta chains listed next were all sequenced from one sample in a study of human T cells and chemical hapten exposure. The starting material, unfractionated whole blood, was used for total RNA extraction. TCRdb processed the 5' RACE reads anew with MiXCR; each CDR3 protein has one entry. Found here are approximately 150,000 distinct CDR3 sequences, 3.5% to 5% of them singletons; the top ten hold 1.3% to 1.5%. The source of these receptors is a female donor in good health.

This clonotype was detected many times. J is TRBJ2-3 and V is TRBV10-3; D call uncertain. Germline V CDR1 and CDR2: ENHRY, SYGVKD. Trimming removed 2 bases from V and 3 bases from J, with 15 bases in between. The CDR3 loop spans 16 amino acids. CDR3 sequence: CAISETAEIRTDTQYF. Written as DNA, the CDR3 is TGTGCCATCAGTGAGACGGCGGAGATCAGGACAGATACGCAGTATTTT.

V and J are TRBV7-8 and TRBJ1-2; no clear D. The CDR3 sequence is 15 residues long. V gave up 5 bases and J gave up 6 bases, with 19 bases separating them. The germline CDR1 and CDR2 sequences are SGHVS and FQNEAQ. The CDR3 region is CASSSRAPRPNGYTF. CDR3 nucleotide sequence: TGTGCCAGCAGCAGCCGGGCGCCGAGGCCCAATGGCTACACCTTC.

This clonotype was seen at least ten times. The chain recombines TRBV7-8 with TRBJ2-2; D is unclear. Trimming shortened V by 7 bases and J by 8 bases, and 11 bases separated the two germline ends. Germline-derived CDR1 and CDR2 are SGHVS and FQNEAQ. The CDR3 length is 12 residues. CDR3 sequence (DNA): TGTGCCAGCAAAACCGCCGGGGGGGAGCTGTTTTTT. This codes for CASKTAGGELFF. Using reference TRBV7-8 and TRBJ2-2 for the parts outside the CDR3, the full variable domain is GAGVSQSPRYKVAKRGQDVALRCDPISGHVSLFWYQQALGQGPEFLTYFQNEAQLDKSGLPSDRFFAERPEGSVSTLKIQRTQQEDSAVYLCASKTAGGELFFGEGSRLTVL.

The sample holds many counts of this clonotype. The V call is TRBV12-3 or TRBV12-4, the J call TRBJ1-5; TRBD1 is a possible D gene (6 bases). The length of the CDR3 is 17 residues. Trimming pared 1 base from V and 0 bases from J, leaving 13 bases between. CDR3 nucleotide sequence: TGTGCCAGCAGTTTAGGAGCAGGGGACCATAGCAATCAGCCCCAGCATTTT. It specifies CASSLGAGDHSNQPQHF.